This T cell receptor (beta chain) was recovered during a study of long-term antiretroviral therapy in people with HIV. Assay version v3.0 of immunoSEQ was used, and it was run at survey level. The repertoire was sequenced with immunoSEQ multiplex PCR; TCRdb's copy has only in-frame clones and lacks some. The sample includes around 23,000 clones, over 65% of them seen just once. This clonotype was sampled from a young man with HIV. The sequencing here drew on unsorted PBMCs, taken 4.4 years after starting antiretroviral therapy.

CDR3 loop: CASSILSVNSNQPQHF. The CDR3 DNA reads TGTGCCAGTAGTATATTATCAGTTAATAGCAATCAGCCCCAGCATTTT. The chain has TRBV19 and TRBJ1-5; D unresolved. The CDR3 is 16 amino acids. Trimming removed 2 bases at V and 0 bases at J, with 11 bases between. Germline-derived CDR1 and CDR2 are LNHDA and SQIVND (reference sequence).